This T cell receptor (beta chain) came from a study of CD4+ T cells in melanoma. Whole-study results and caveats: In melanoma, neoantigen-specific CD4+ T cells reportedly differed in differentiation state. A reported correlation linked neoantigen-specific CD4+ T cells to CD8+, macrophage and B cell function.

The data were produced by immunoSEQ multiplex PCR, yet TCRdb's version contains in-frame clones alone and is incomplete. The sample has over 45,000 clones; about 72% are singletons. On this clone: Its antigen remains unidentified.

Sequences were obtained from tumor tissue. This sequence was found in a human donor with melanoma.

The CDR3 DNA reads TGTGCCAGCAGTCGCCGGGACACCTACAATGAGCAGTTCTTC. This translates into CASSRRDTYNEQFF. The rearrangement links TRBV6-5 to TRBJ2-1; weak D call: TRBD1 (6 bases). Germline V CDR1 and CDR2: MNHEY, SVGAGI. This CDR3 comprises 14 residues. Trimming removed 5 bases at V and 2 bases at J, with 10 bases between.